A single sample is the source of the 30 T cell receptor beta chains below, sequenced in a study of early T cells in non-severe SARS-CoV-2 infection. TCRdb fed the 5' RACE reads into MiXCR, producing one record per CDR3 protein. The sample lists tens of thousands of distinct CDR3 sequences; over 10% were seen once. Material for sequencing was whole blood. Receptors were obtained from an adult who was a healthcare worker with PCR-confirmed SARS-CoV-2 infection or an uninfected control (not recorded which).

The chain uses TRBV29-1 and TRBJ2-1; 7 nucleotides align to TRBD2. The V gene end was trimmed by 1 base and the J gene end by 7 bases; junction bases not matched to a gene: 7. The CDR3 runs to 14 residues. CDR1 and CDR2 (germline): SQVTM, ANQGSEA. The CDR3 here is CSVEAPGLRNEQFF. As DNA, the CDR3 is TGCAGCGTTGAAGCGCCGGGACTAAGGAATGAGCAGTTCTTC.

V and J are TRBV5-1 and TRBJ2-3, with TRBD2 matching 9 bases. In germline, CDR1 is SGHRS, CDR2 YFSETQ. CDR3 length equals 14 residues. The V gene end was trimmed by 4 bases and the J gene end by 3 bases; junction bases not matched to a gene: 3. In DNA form, the CDR3 reads TGCGCCAGCAGCCTGGGACTAGCTACAGATACGCAGTATTTT. This codes for CASSLGLATDTQYF. Looking up the rest from reference TRBV5-1 and TRBJ2-3 gives the full variable domain: KAGVTQTPRYLIKTRGQQVTLSCSPISGHRSVSWYQQTPGQGLQFLFEYFSETQRNKGNFPGRFSGRQFSNSRSEMNVSTLELGDSALYLCASSLGLATDTQYFGPGTRLTVL.

This clonotype was detected many times. This chain connects TRBV5-1 to TRBJ1-2; D unresolved. The CDR3 length is 13 residues. Trimming removed 1 base at V and 3 bases at J, with 7 bases between. In germline, CDR1 is SGHRS, CDR2 YFSETQ. Here the CDR3 DNA reads TGCGCCAGCAGCTTGAGTGCGGACTATGGCTACACCTTC. This translates into CASSLSADYGYTF.

This clonotype was counted at least ten times. The chain has TRBV12-3 or TRBV12-4 and TRBJ2-7; 8 bases match TRBD1. J lost 6 bases, V lost 5 bases, and 6 bases had no gene match. This CDR3 is 13 amino acids long. The CDR3 DNA is TGTGCCAGCAGTCCCACGGACAGGGCCGAGCAGTACTTC. Translated, it gives CASSPTDRAEQYF.

This clonotype was seen ten or more times. The chain carries TRBV29-1 and TRBJ2-5; TRBD2 is a possible D gene (6 bases). CDR3 size: 12 residues. Trimming removed 4 bases at V and 1 base at J, with 7 bases between. The germline CDR1 and CDR2 sequences are SQVTM and ANQGSEA. The CDR3 reads CSVGAGQETQYF. The CDR3, as DNA: TGCAGCGTTGGAGCGGGCCAAGAGACCCAGTACTTC. The full variable domain, in which reference TRBV29-1 and TRBJ2-5 provide the parts outside the CDR3, is SAVISQKPSRDICQRGTSLTIQCQVDSQVTMMFWYRQQPGQSLTLIATANQGSEATYESGFVIDKFPISRPNLTFSTLTVSNMSPEDSSIYLCSVGAGQETQYFGPGTRLLVL.

The rearrangement uses TRBV11-2 and TRBJ2-7; no clear D. V lost 7 bases to trimming and J lost 2 bases, with 15 bases between them. The V gene's germline CDR1 is SGHAT and CDR2 FQNNGV. CDR3 size: 14 residues. The CDR3 protein is CASTTTQKAYEQYF. In DNA form, the CDR3 reads TGTGCCAGCACTACGACACAAAAGGCCTACGAGCAGTACTTC.

The table lists this clonotype with a few counts. The V call is TRBV15, the J call TRBJ2-3, with D maybe TRBD2 (5 bases). V was clipped by 5 bases and J by 2 bases, with 14 bases between them. CDR1 is LNHNV and CDR2 is YYDKDF in the germline V gene (reference sequence). The CDR3 totals 15 residues. Written as DNA, the CDR3 is TGTGCCACCAGCTCGATAGGAGGCTTCACAGATACGCAGTATTTT. It is translated as CATSSIGGFTDTQYF.

This rearrangement joins TRBV12-3 or TRBV12-4 to TRBJ1-2; TRBD1 matches at 10 bases. The CDR3 extends over 12 amino acids. J gave up 6 bases and V 10 bases, and 5 bases lay outside the gene matches. The DNA of the CDR3 is TGTGCCACGACAGGGGGCGGTCATGGCTACACCTTC. It specifies CATTGGGHGYTF.

This clonotype was picked up many times. CDR3 in DNA: TGCGCCAGCAGCTTGGATTCGAACACTGAAGCTTTCTTT. Translating it yields CASSLDSNTEAFF. The rearrangement joins TRBV5-1 to TRBJ1-1; D is unresolved. Per the germline V gene, CDR1 is SGHRS and CDR2 is YFSETQ. The CDR3 totals 13 residues. Deletions cut 0 bases from V and 1 base from J, with 4 bases between. Filled out from reference TRBV5-1 and TRBJ1-1, the complete variable domain reads KAGVTQTPRYLIKTRGQQVTLSCSPISGHRSVSWYQQTPGQGLQFLFEYFSETQRNKGNFPGRFSGRQFSNSRSEMNVSTLELGDSALYLCASSLDSNTEAFFGQGTRLTVV.

This clonotype was picked up many times. This chain connects TRBV11-2 to TRBJ2-3; 7 nucleotides line up with TRBD1. The CDR3 length is 16 residues. The ends lost 0 bases at V and 5 bases at J; junction bases unmatched: 8. Germline values: CDR1 SGHAT, CDR2 FQNNGV. CDR3 nucleotide sequence: TGTGCCAGCAGCTTAGAAGTTACAGGGGTTGGAGATACGCAGTATTTT. Protein sequence: CASSLEVTGVGDTQYF.

This clonotype was observed a handful of times. The genes are TRBV28 and TRBJ2-3; possible D gene TRBD2, 5 bases. Per germline, CDR1 MDHEN and CDR2 SYDVKM. This CDR3 is built from 16 residues. V lost 4 bases and J lost 0, with 14 bases in between. The CDR3 nucleotides read TGTGCCAGCAGTTCATCGGGATCCCCTAGCACAGATACGCAGTATTTT. It is translated as CASSSSGSPSTDTQYF. Full variable domain (outside the CDR3, taken from reference TRBV28 and TRBJ2-3): DVKVTQSSRYLVKRTGEKVFLECVQDMDHENMFWYRQDPGLGLRLIYFSYDVKMKEKGDIPEGYSVSREKKERFSLILESASTNQTSMYLCASSSSGSPSTDTQYFGPGTRLTVL.

This clonotype was counted a few times. The chain links TRBV29-1 to TRBJ2-7, with D perhaps TRBD2 (6 bases). Trimming took off 5 bases at V and 4 bases at J, with 15 bases between the two ends. Germline CDR1 is SQVTM and CDR2 is ANQGSEA. The CDR3 is 13 amino acids. In nucleotides, the CDR3 is TGCAGCGTTAGTCAAGATGGGGGGTACGAGCAGTACTTC. Its protein product is CSVSQDGGYEQYF.

The V call is TRBV6-5, the J call TRBJ2-1; 10 bases are a match to TRBD2. Per germline, CDR1 MNHEY and CDR2 SVGAGI. The CDR3 is 17 residues long. V lost 6 bases, J lost 8 bases, and 16 bases stayed unmatched. The chain's CDR3 is CASSRVHLAGVVDEQFF. CDR3 DNA: TGTGCCAGCAGCCGCGTCCACCTAGCGGGAGTTGTGGATGAGCAGTTCTTC.

This clonotype was seen just once. CDR3 sequence: CASTPLAGAYEQYF. DNA of the CDR3: TGTGCCAGCACCCCACTAGCGGGAGCTTACGAGCAGTACTTC. The genes are TRBV12-3 or TRBV12-4 and TRBJ2-7; TRBD2 agrees at 11 bases. The ends lost 7 bases at V and 4 bases at J; junction bases unmatched: 6. The CDR3 contains 14 residues.

This clonotype was recorded at least ten times. The rearrangement links TRBV29-1 to TRBJ2-5; D is perhaps TRBD1 or TRBD2 (6 bases each). This CDR3 spans 11 amino acids. V lost 6 bases and J lost 9, with 14 bases in between. The germline V gene encodes CDR1 SQVTM and CDR2 ANQGSEA. The CDR3 is CSVGTGASQYF. As DNA, the CDR3 is TGCAGCGTGGGGACGGGGGCGTCCCAGTACTTC.

This clonotype has at least ten counts. V is TRBV7-3 and J is TRBJ2-3, with 12 positions matching TRBD2. This CDR3 contains 15 residues. The junction had 4 bases not matched to a gene; V was cut back by 5 bases and J by 4 bases. CDR1 and CDR2 from the germline V gene are SGHTA and FQGTGA. As DNA, the CDR3 is TGTGCCAGCAGCGATACTAGCGGGGGGTCAGATACGCAGTATTTT. It encodes CASSDTSGGSDTQYF. The variable domain in full, with the rest retrieved from reference TRBV7-3 and TRBJ2-3, is GAGVSQTPSNKVTEKGKYVELRCDPISGHTALYWYRQSLGQGPEFLIYFQGTGAADDSGLPNDRFFAVRPEGSVSTLKIQRTERGDSAVYLCASSDTSGGSDTQYFGPGTRLTVL.

This clonotype was detected a few times. The chain combines TRBV10-3 with TRBJ2-4, with D possibly called TRBD1 or TRBD2 (5 bases each). V lost 0 bases and J 0 bases, leaving 9 bases between the germline ends. Germline V gene data show CDR1 as ENHRY and CDR2 as SYGVKD. The CDR3 is 16 amino acids. The CDR3 sequence is CAISESGDPAKNIQYF. The CDR3 DNA reads as TGTGCCATCAGTGAGTCAGGGGACCCAGCCAAAAACATTCAGTACTTC.

The genes are TRBV13 and TRBJ1-6; D unclear. The CDR3 is 12 amino acids. Trimming pared 8 bases from V and 6 bases from J, leaving 8 bases between. Germline CDR1 reads PRHDT; CDR2 reads FYEKMQ (reference sequence). CDR3 loop: CASRAANSPLHF. The CDR3 nucleotides are TGTGCCAGCCGGGCCGCTAATTCACCCCTCCACTTT. The whole variable domain, remainder taken from reference TRBV13 and TRBJ1-6, is AAGVIQSPRHLIKEKRETATLKCYPIPRHDTVYWYQQGPGQDPQFLISFYEKMQSDKGSIPDRFSAQQFSDYHSELNMSSLELGDSALYFCASRAANSPLHFGNGTRLTVT.

This clonotype has only a few counts. This chain connects TRBV5-1 to TRBJ1-4, with D perhaps TRBD1 (5 bases). Trimming took off 4 bases at V and 7 bases at J, with 17 bases between the two ends. Germline CDR1 SGHRS, CDR2 YFSETQ. The CDR3 has 15 residues. Written as DNA, the CDR3 is TGCGCCAGCAGCGTACAAGGGGATGGGAGTGAAAAACTGTTTTTT. It codes for CASSVQGDGSEKLFF.

This clonotype was detected many times. The chain combines TRBV18 with TRBJ1-5, with 8 bases that match TRBD1. Per the germline V gene, CDR1 is KGHSH and CDR2 is LQKENI. The V gene end was trimmed by 5 bases and the J gene end by 7 bases; junction bases not matched to a gene: 10. The CDR3 has 15 residues. The CDR3 DNA follows: TGTGCCAGCTCAAACGGACAGGGAATGTTCCAGCCCCAGCATTTT. It translates to CASSNGQGMFQPQHF.

At least ten counts were recorded for this clonotype. The gene calls are TRBV20-1 and TRBJ2-1, with TRBD2 matching 8 bases. After removal of 3 bases from V and 3 bases from J, the junction contained 10 bases not matched to a gene. Germline CDR1 DFQATT, CDR2 SNEGSKA (reference sequence). This CDR3 is built from 16 residues. In DNA form, the CDR3 reads TGCAGTGCTAGTGCTTACGGGGGGGCCCTCTACAATGAGCAGTTCTTC. Residues: CSASAYGGALYNEQFF.

In DNA, the CDR3 is TGCGCCAGCAGCCGGGACAGGGCAACCTCAGATACGCAGTATTTT. Translated, it gives CASSRDRATSDTQYF. This chain uses TRBV5-1 with TRBJ2-3; 9 positions agree with TRBD1. The junction had 7 bases not matched to a gene; V was cut back by 4 bases and J by 4 bases. CDR1 and CDR2 (germline): SGHRS, YFSETQ. The CDR3 runs to 15 residues. The entire variable domain, with the rest obtained from reference TRBV5-1 and TRBJ2-3, is as follows: KAGVTQTPRYLIKTRGQQVTLSCSPISGHRSVSWYQQTPGQGLQFLFEYFSETQRNKGNFPGRFSGRQFSNSRSEMNVSTLELGDSALYLCASSRDRATSDTQYFGPGTRLTVL.

A few counts support this clonotype. The V and J genes are TRBV11-2 and TRBJ2-7; maybe TRBD2 (6 bases). The CDR3 extends over 14 amino acids. The germline gives CDR1 SGHAT, CDR2 FQNNGV. Trimming stripped 3 bases from V and 4 bases from J, with 13 bases between. The CDR3 sequence is CASSFPGALYEQYF. CDR3 DNA sequence: TGTGCCAGCAGCTTTCCGGGAGCACTGTACGAGCAGTACTTC.

This clonotype has a handful of counts. The V call is TRBV28, the J call TRBJ2-7, with a tentative D call TRBD2 (5 bases). The CDR3 contains 15 residues. The V and J ends lost 6 bases and 2 bases respectively, with 17 bases between them. Germline V lookup: CDR1 MDHEN, CDR2 SYDVKM. This chain's CDR3 is CASSRSGRVAYEQYF. The CDR3 coding sequence is TGTGCCAGCAGCAGAAGTGGGCGGGTGGCCTACGAGCAGTACTTC.

This clonotype was found many times. The V and J genes are TRBV18 and TRBJ2-3, with 12 nucleotides matching TRBD2. The germline V gene has CDR1 KGHSH and CDR2 LQKENI. Losses at the gene ends were 4 bases for V and 2 bases for J; bases not matched to a gene: 4. This CDR3 is built from 16 residues. CDR3 coding DNA: TGTGCCAGCTCACTGCGACTAGCGGGAGACACAGATACGCAGTATTTT. It is translated as CASSLRLAGDTDTQYF.

This clonotype was counted many times. The chain has TRBV15 and TRBJ2-2; D is tentatively TRBD1 or TRBD2 (6 bases each). The CDR3 covers 14 residues. The V end lost 6 bases, the J end lost 3 bases, and 11 bases lay between the germline ends. Looked up from germline, CDR1 is LNHNV and CDR2 is YYDKDF (reference sequence). The CDR3 region is CATRRGAHTGELFF. CDR3 DNA: TGTGCCACCAGAAGGGGGGCCCACACCGGGGAGCTGTTTTTT.

This clonotype was seen only a few times. The rearrangement links TRBV9 to TRBJ2-5, with 8 bases identical to TRBD1. CDR1 and CDR2 (germline): SGDLS, YYNGEE. This CDR3 is 14 amino acids long. V lost 2 bases to trimming and J lost 5 bases; unmatched junction nucleotides: 5. The CDR3 DNA follows: TGTGCCAGCAGCGTTCGGACAGGGCGGGAGACCCAGTACTTC. This gives the protein CASSVRTGRETQYF.

The gene calls are TRBV29-1 and TRBJ1-2; D is uncertain. Looked up from germline, CDR1 is SQVTM and CDR2 is ANQGSEA. This CDR3 contains 12 residues. Trimming took 7 bases from V and 3 from J, leaving 12 bases between them. CDR3 residues: CSARLSDYGYTF. The CDR3 nucleotides are TGCAGCGCCCGCCTATCTGACTATGGCTACACCTTC.

The chain links TRBV4-1 to TRBJ2-2, with TRBD2 matching 12 bases. J gave up 7 bases and V 4 bases, and 7 bases lay outside the gene matches. Germline assignment: CDR1 MGHRA and CDR2 YSYEKL. The CDR3 is 16 amino acids. This CDR3 is CASSLPGLAGFGELFF. DNA of the CDR3: TGCGCCAGCAGCCTGCCGGGACTAGCGGGTTTCGGGGAGCTGTTTTTT.

The gene calls are TRBV7-2 and TRBJ2-2; D remains unclear. The CDR3 is 16 residues long. V was clipped by 5 bases and J by 0 bases, with 13 bases between them. Germline values: CDR1 SGHTA, CDR2 FQGNSA. This CDR3 reads CASSPRQPANTGELFF. For the CDR3, the DNA is TGTGCCAGCAGCCCCCGACAACCTGCGAACACCGGGGAGCTGTTTTTT.